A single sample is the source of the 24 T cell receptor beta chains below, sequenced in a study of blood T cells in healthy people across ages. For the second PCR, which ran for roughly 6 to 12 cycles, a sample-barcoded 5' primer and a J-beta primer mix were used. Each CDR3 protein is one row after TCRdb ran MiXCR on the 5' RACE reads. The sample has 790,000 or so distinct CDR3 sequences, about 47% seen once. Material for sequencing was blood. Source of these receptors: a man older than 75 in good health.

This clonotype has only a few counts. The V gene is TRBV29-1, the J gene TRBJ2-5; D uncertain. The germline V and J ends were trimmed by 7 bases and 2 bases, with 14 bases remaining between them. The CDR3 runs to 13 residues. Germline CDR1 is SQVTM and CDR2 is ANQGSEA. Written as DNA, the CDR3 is TGCAGCGGGAAAGACACGGCACAAGAGACCCAGTACTTC. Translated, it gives CSGKDTAQETQYF.

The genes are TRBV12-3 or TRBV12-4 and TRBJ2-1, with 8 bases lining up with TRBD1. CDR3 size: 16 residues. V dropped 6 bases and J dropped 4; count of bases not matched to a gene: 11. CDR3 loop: CASSKQGQEIYNEQFF. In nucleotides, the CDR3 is TGTGCCAGCAGCAAGCAGGGACAGGAAATTTACAATGAGCAGTTCTTC.

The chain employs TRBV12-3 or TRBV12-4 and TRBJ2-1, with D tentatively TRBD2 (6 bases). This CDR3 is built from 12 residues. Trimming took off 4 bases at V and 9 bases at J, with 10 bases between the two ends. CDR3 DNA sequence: TGTGCCAGCAGTTCGGACTACCGTGAGCAGTTCTTC. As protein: CASSSDYREQFF.

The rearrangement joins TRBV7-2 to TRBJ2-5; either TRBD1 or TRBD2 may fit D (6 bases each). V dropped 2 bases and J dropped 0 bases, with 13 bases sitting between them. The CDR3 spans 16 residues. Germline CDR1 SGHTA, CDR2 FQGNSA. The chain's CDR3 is CASSLHTGRNQETQYF. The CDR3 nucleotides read TGTGCCAGCAGCTTACACACAGGGAGGAACCAAGAGACCCAGTACTTC.

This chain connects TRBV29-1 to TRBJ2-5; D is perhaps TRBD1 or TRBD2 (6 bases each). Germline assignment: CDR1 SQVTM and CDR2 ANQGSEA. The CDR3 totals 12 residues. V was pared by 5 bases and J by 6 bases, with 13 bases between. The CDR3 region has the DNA TGCAGCGTTTCGGGGGCTCAAAAGACCCAGTACTTC. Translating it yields CSVSGAQKTQYF.

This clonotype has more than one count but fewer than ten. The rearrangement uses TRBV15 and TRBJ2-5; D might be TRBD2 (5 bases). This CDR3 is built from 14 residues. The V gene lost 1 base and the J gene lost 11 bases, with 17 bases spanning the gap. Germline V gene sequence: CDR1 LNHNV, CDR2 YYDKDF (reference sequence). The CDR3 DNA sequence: TGTGCCACCAGCAGAGGCCTGAAGGGAGATGAGCAGTACTTC. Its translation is CATSRGLKGDEQYF. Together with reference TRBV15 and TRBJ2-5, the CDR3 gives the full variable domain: DAMVIQNPRYQVTQFGKPVTLSCSQTLNHNVMYWYQQKSSQAPKLLFHYYDKDFNNEADTPDNFQSRRPNTSFCFLDIRSPGLGDTAMYLCATSRGLKGDEQYFGPGTRLLVL.

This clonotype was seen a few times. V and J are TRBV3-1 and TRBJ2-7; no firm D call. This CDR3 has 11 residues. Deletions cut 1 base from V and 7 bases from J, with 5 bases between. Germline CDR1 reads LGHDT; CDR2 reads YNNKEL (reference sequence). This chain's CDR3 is CASSQGWEQYF. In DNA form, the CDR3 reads TGTGCCAGCAGCCAAGGGTGGGAGCAGTACTTC.

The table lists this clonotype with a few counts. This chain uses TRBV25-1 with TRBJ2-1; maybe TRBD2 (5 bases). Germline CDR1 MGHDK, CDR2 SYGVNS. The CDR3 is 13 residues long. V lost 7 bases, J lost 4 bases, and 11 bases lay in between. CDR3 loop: CASTLPGYNEQFF. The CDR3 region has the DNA TGTGCCAGCACCCTCCCGGGATACAATGAGCAGTTCTTC.

The CDR3 here is CSVYGDRSEAFF. The CDR3 bases are TGCAGCGTCTATGGGGACAGGAGTGAAGCTTTCTTT. The V and J genes are TRBV29-1 and TRBJ1-1, with 8 bases lining up with TRBD1. V was pared by 6 bases and J by 7 bases, with 7 bases of the junction left unmatched. Germline CDR1 SQVTM, CDR2 ANQGSEA. The CDR3 extends over 12 amino acids.

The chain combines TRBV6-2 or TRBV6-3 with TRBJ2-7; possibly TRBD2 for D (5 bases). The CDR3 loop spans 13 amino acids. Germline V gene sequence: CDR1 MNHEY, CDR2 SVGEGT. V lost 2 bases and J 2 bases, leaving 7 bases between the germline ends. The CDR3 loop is CASSYELAYEQYF. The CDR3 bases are TGTGCCAGCAGTTACGAACTAGCCTACGAGCAGTACTTC.

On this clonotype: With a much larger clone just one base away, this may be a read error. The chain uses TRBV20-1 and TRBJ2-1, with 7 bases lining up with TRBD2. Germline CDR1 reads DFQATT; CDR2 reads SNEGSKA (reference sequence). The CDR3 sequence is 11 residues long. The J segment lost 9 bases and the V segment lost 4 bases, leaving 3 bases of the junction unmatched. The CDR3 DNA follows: TGCAGTGCTACGGGAGGCCCTGAGCAGTTCTTC. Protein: CSATGGPEQFF.

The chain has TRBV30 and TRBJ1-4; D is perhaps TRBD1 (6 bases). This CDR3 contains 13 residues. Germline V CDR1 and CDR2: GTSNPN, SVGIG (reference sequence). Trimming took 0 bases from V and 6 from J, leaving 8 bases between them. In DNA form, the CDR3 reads TGTGCCTGGAGTGTACAGGGATATGAAAAACTGTTTTTT. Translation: CAWSVQGYEKLFF.

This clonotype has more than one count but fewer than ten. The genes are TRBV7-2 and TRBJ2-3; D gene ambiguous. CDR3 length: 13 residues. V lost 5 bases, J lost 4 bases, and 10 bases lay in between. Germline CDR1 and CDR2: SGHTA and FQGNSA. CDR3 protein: CASSTPVSDTQYF. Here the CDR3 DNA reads TGTGCCAGCAGCACCCCCGTCTCAGATACGCAGTATTTT.

In DNA form, the CDR3 reads TGTGCCAGCAGCCCTATGAGCATGGATACGCAGTATTTT. Protein: CASSPMSMDTQYF. J is TRBJ2-3 and V is TRBV3-1; no firm D call. Trimming stripped 4 bases from V and 6 bases from J, with 11 bases between. Germline assignment: CDR1 LGHDT and CDR2 YNNKEL (reference sequence). CDR3 length: 13 amino acids.

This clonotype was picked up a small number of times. This CDR3 reads CSVVGSQPYNEQYF. The CDR3 region has the DNA TGCAGCGTTGTAGGGAGTCAACCCTACAATGAGCAGTACTTC. This chain links TRBV29-1 with TRBJ2-1; D perhaps matches TRBD2 (5 bases). The DNA end lines up better with TRBJ2-7; the J call may be wrong. Germline V CDR1 and CDR2: SQVTM, ANQGSEA. This CDR3 has 14 amino acids.

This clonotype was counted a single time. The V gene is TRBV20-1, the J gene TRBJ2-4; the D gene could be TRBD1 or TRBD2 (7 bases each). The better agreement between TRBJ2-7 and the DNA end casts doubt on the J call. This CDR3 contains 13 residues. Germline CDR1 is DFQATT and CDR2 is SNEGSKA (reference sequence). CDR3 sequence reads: CSAKSGTAGEQYF. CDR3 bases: TGCAGTGCTAAAAGCGGGACAGCAGGCGAGCAGTACTTC.

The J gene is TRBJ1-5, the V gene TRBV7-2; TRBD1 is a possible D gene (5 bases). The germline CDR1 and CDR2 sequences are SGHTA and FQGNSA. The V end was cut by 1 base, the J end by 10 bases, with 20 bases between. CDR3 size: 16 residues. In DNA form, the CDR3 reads TGTGCCAGCAGCTTAGAGGGATCATGGGGCAATCCCCCCCAGCATTTT. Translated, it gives CASSLEGSWGNPPQHF.

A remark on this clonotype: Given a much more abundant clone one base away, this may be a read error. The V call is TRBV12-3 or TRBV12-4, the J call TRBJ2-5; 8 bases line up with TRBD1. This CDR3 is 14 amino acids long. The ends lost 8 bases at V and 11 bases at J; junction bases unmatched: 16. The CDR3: CASRGQGRGNEQYF. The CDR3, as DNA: TGTGCCAGCCGAGGACAGGGAAGGGGTAATGAGCAGTACTTC.

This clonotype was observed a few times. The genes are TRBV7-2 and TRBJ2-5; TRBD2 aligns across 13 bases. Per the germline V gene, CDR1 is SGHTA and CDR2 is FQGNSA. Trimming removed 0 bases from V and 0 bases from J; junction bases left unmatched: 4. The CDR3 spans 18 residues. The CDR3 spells CASSLARLAGGHQETQYF. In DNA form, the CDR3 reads TGTGCCAGCAGCTTAGCCAGACTAGCGGGAGGCCACCAAGAGACCCAGTACTTC.

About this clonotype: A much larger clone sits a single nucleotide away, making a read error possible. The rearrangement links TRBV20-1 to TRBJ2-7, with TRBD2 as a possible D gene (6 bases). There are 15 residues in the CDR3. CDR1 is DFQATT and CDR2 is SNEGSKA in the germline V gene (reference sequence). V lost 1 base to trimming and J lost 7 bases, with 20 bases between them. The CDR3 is CSARGTRLDPGEQYF. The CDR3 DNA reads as TGCAGTGCTAGAGGTACAAGACTAGACCCCGGGGAGCAGTACTTC.

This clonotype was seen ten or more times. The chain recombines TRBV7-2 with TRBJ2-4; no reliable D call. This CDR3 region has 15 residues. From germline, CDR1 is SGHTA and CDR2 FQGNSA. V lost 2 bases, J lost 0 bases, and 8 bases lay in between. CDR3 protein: CASSLYELAKNIQYF. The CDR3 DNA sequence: TGTGCCAGCAGCTTATATGAGTTAGCCAAAAACATTCAGTACTTC.

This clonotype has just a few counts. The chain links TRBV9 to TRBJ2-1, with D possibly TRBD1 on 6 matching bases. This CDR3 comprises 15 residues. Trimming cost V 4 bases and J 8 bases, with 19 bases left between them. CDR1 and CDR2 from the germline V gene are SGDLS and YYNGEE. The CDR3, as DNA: TGTGCCAGCAGCCCCCAGGGGACCAAGACGGATGAGCAGTTCTTC. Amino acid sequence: CASSPQGTKTDEQFF.

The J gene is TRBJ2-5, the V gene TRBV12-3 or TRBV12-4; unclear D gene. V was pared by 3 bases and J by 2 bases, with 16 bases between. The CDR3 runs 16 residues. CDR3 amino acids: CASSFMAAGPQETQYF. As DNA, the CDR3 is TGTGCCAGCAGTTTTATGGCCGCCGGACCGCAAGAGACCCAGTACTTC.

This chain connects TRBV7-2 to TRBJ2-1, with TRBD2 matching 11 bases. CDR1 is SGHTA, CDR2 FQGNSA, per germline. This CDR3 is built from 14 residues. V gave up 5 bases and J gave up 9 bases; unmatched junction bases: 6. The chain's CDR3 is CASSDSTSGGEQFF. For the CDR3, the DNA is TGTGCCAGCAGCGATAGCACTAGCGGGGGTGAGCAGTTCTTC.